This T cell receptor beta chain was recovered during a study of control samples from healthy donors and cancer patients. TCRdb's copy holds only in-frame clones and misses some; the assay was immunoSEQ multiplex PCR. The table records 150,000 to 200,000 clones, 92% of them present only once. Trimming cost V 6 bases and J 4 bases, with 12 bases left between them. Germline V gene lookup returns CDR1 MNHEY and CDR2 SVGAGI. There are 13 residues in the CDR3. This chain joins TRBV6-5 and TRBJ1-2, with a tentative D call TRBD1 (5 bases). The source of this sequence is a woman aged 25-40 years in good health. Sequencing was done on a sample of blood. The CDR3 nucleotides are TGTGCCAGCAGCGGGGCCCGGGGCTATGGCTACACCTTC. Protein sequence: CASSGARGYGYTF.